A single sample is the source of the 3 T cell receptor beta chains below, sequenced in a study of vaccination and CD4 T cells after COVID-19. Sequencing of the DNA from cultured CD4+ T cells was carried out with the Oncomine TCR Beta short-read assay. TCRdb independently ran MiXCR on the PCR reads; one entry per CDR3 protein. The sample lists over 9,000 distinct CDR3 sequences, around three fifths occurring once. Documented treatment: 10-day PBMC culture with coronavirus spike peptide pools or control peptides (ViraFEST assay). These receptors lack a known antigen. The sequencing sample was made of CD4+ T cells from blood, cultured in vitro. The receptors here all came from a human donor who had recovered from COVID-19.

V is TRBV6-5 and J is TRBJ2-1; 10 nucleotides agree with TRBD1. Germline V gene sequence: CDR1 MNHEY, CDR2 SVGAGI. This CDR3 comprises 15 residues. V gave up 4 bases and J gave up 12 bases; unmatched junction bases: 12. The CDR3: CASSSPGTGVIRQFF. The CDR3, as DNA: TGTGCCAGCAGTTCTCCCGGGACAGGGGTTATCCGGCAGTTCTTC.

The chain carries TRBV6-1 and TRBJ1-2; 10 bases line up with TRBD1. Germline V gene lookup returns CDR1 MNHNS and CDR2 SASEGT. The CDR3 has 19 residues. V gave up 4 bases and J gave up 0 bases; unmatched junction bases: 14. This chain's CDR3 is CASSVVPGTGATPNYGYTF. DNA of the CDR3: TGTGCCAGCAGTGTAGTACCCGGGACAGGGGCCACTCCTAACTATGGCTACACCTTC.

This chain joins TRBV18 and TRBJ2-2, with D tentatively TRBD2 (6 bases). The CDR3 consists of 16 residues. Trimming removed 1 base from V and 6 bases from J, with 15 bases in between. Germline lookup yields CDR1 KGHSH and CDR2 LQKENI. The CDR3 protein is CASSPQGGGNAGELFF. As DNA, the CDR3 is TGTGCCAGCTCACCACAGGGAGGTGGAAACGCCGGGGAGCTGTTTTTT.